This TCR beta chain derives from a study of regulatory T cells in long-lasting Graves disease. Libraries of TCR beta came from iRepertoire HTBI primers plus Arm-PCR of CDR3 regions. TCRdb recomputed calls from the multiplex PCR reads with MiXCR, one row per CDR3 protein. The table includes about 450,000 distinct CDR3 sequences, 12% to 15% detected once. This clonotype came up many times. Its matching antigen is unknown. Findings and limits, study-wide: TRBV28 was favored in persistent disease, as were TRBJ1-2 and TRBJ2-5. New patients shared fewer public clonotypes (approximately 1,000) than persistent patients did (about 3,000). Persistent Graves' patients showed less TCR diversity than newly diagnosed ones.

Time point: newly diagnosed GD, antithyroid drugs for less than 3 months. PBMC-extracted RNA yielded the TCR library. Between the trimmed V and J ends, which lost 6 bases and 2 bases, there was a span of 9 bases. The CDR3 is made up of 13 amino acids. Germline V gene lookup returns CDR1 SGHKS and CDR2 YYEKEE (reference sequence). These data also featured in a second study, about T cells in Graves' hyperthyroidism and ophthalmopathy. Per that paper: Ophthalmopathy was predicted by the model a median of approximately six months ahead of onset.

This chain links TRBV5-5 with TRBJ1-3; TRBD1 might be the D (6 bases). This TCR came from a woman between 50 and 59 years old with Graves disease. Material: peripheral blood mononuclear cells (PBMCs), obtained at new diagnosis, from a patient treated with antithyroid drugs. The CDR3 DNA is TGTGCCAGCACCCAGGGGACTGGAAACACCATATATTTT. It encodes CASTQGTGNTIYF.